Listed here are 25 T cell receptor beta chains from one sample, sequenced in a study of T cell responses to AZD1222 COVID-19 vaccine. Measured with immunoSEQ multiplex PCR; TCRdb has only the in-frame clones, and not every one. The data show under 150,000 clones, around 90% seen once. Sequencing was performed on peripheral blood, taken 28 days after the second AZD1222 dose. These receptors were collected from an adult who received the AZD1222 COVID-19 vaccine.

The chain is built from TRBV5-1 and TRBJ1-4; 7 nucleotides agree with TRBD1. This CDR3 is 13 amino acids long. With 5 bases clipped from V and 5 bases from J, the junction kept 3 bases outside the gene matches. Germline V gene lookup returns CDR1 SGHRS and CDR2 YFSETQ. The CDR3 nucleotides read TGCGCCAGCAGACAGGGGCCGAATGAAAAACTGTTTTTT. Translated, it gives CASRQGPNEKLFF.

The CDR3 reads CASSFSSGNTIYF. The CDR3 nucleotides read TGTGCCAGTAGTTTCAGCTCTGGAAACACCATATATTTT. V is TRBV19 and J is TRBJ1-3; no clear D. Germline V gene lookup returns CDR1 LNHDA and CDR2 SQIVND (reference sequence). Between the trimmed V and J ends, which lost 5 bases and 0 bases, there was a span of 5 bases. This CDR3 is 13 amino acids long.

The chain links TRBV7-8 to TRBJ2-1, with TRBD2 as a possible D gene (5 bases). The germline CDR1 and CDR2 sequences are SGHVS and FQNEAQ. V lost 5 bases and J 10 bases, leaving 9 bases between the germline ends. This CDR3 comprises 11 residues. For the CDR3, the DNA is TGTGCCAGCAGCCGGACGGGGGAGCAGTTCTTC. Translated, it gives CASSRTGEQFF.

The chain joins TRBV9 to TRBJ2-1, with 12 bases fitting TRBD2. V shed 1 base and J 7 bases; nucleotides not matched to a gene: 9. The CDR3 has 17 amino acids. Germline lookup yields CDR1 SGDLS and CDR2 YYNGEE. This CDR3 reads CASSVSSRLAGANEQFF. The CDR3 DNA follows: TGTGCCAGCAGCGTATCTTCCCGACTAGCGGGAGCTAATGAGCAGTTCTTC.

The chain uses TRBV3-1 (or the pseudogene TRBV3-2) and TRBJ2-3, with a tentative D call TRBD1 (6 bases). The CDR3 has 17 residues. The germline V gene encodes CDR1 LGHDT and CDR2 YNNKEL (reference sequence). V was shortened by 1 base and J by 1 base, with 15 bases between the two germline ends. Written as DNA, the CDR3 is TGTGCCAGCAGCCAAGTTGCGCAGGGGTCCCGCACAGATACGCAGTATTTT. Translation: CASSQVAQGSRTDTQYF.

This sequence joins TRBV10-2 and TRBJ2-6; D might be TRBD1 (6 bases). The CDR3 is 15 residues long. The V end was cut by 6 bases, the J end by 4 bases, with 13 bases between. The germline V gene has CDR1 WSHSY and CDR2 SAAADI. The CDR3, as DNA: TGCGCCAGCAGACTGGACAGACCCGGGGCCAACGTCCTGACTTTC. Translation gives CASRLDRPGANVLTF.

CDR3 in DNA: TGTGCCAGCCAACGGTACAATGAGCAGTTCTTC. Translated: CASQRYNEQFF. J is TRBJ2-1 and V is TRBV19; D gene uncertain. This CDR3 spans 11 amino acids. CDR1 and CDR2 (germline): LNHDA, SQIVND (reference sequence). V was pared by 9 bases and J by 4 bases, with 7 bases between.

This chain links TRBV7-3 with TRBJ2-1, with D perhaps matching TRBD1 (6 bases). The CDR3 extends over 11 amino acids. Between the trimmed V and J ends, which lost 8 bases and 8 bases, there was a span of 10 bases. Germline CDR1 is SGHTA and CDR2 is FQGTGA. The DNA of the CDR3 is TGTGCCAGCGCACAGGGCGATGAGCAGTTCTTC. It encodes CASAQGDEQFF. The variable domain in full, with the rest retrieved from reference TRBV7-3 and TRBJ2-1, is GAGVSQTPSNKVTEKGKYVELRCDPISGHTALYWYRQSLGQGPEFLIYFQGTGAADDSGLPNDRFFAVRPEGSVSTLKIQRTERGDSAVYLCASAQGDEQFFGPGTRLTVL.

The chain has TRBV7-9 and TRBJ2-3; 7 nucleotides line up with TRBD2. In germline, CDR1 is SEHNR, CDR2 FQNEAQ (reference sequence). The length of the CDR3 is 16 residues. V lost 1 base and J lost 1; bases outside the gene matches: 5. The CDR3 nucleotides read TGTGCCAGCAGCTTAGGCGGGAGCGGGGGCACAGATACGCAGTATTTT. It encodes CASSLGGSGGTDTQYF.

The V call is TRBV6-5, the J call TRBJ2-7; a weak D match, TRBD2 (5 bases). From germline, CDR1 is MNHEY and CDR2 SVGAGI. CDR3 length: 12 amino acids. Trimming took 9 bases from V and 2 from J, leaving 11 bases between them. Here the CDR3 DNA reads TGTGCCAGTCGGACTTTGCCCTACGAGCAGTACTTC. This translates into CASRTLPYEQYF.

The chain uses TRBV14 and TRBJ2-1; D unresolved. The CDR3 totals 15 residues. The V end lost 1 base, the J end lost 4 bases, and 11 bases lay between the germline ends. Per the germline V gene, CDR1 is SGHDN and CDR2 is FVKESK. In DNA form, the CDR3 reads TGTGCCAGCAGCCAAGGGTTCGGTCCGTACAATGAGCAGTTCTTC. Encoded protein: CASSQGFGPYNEQFF.

V gene TRBV18 combines with J gene TRBJ1-3; the D gene is possibly TRBD1 (5 bases). CDR3 length: 17 residues. Germline lookup yields CDR1 KGHSH and CDR2 LQKENI. Trimming took 3 bases from V and 0 from J, leaving 15 bases between them. The CDR3 loop is CASSPRLTANSGNTIYF. In DNA form, the CDR3 reads TGTGCCAGCTCACCCCGGCTGACAGCGAACTCTGGAAACACCATATATTTT.

This chain uses TRBV6-5 with TRBJ2-5; D might be TRBD1 (5 bases). Germline V gives CDR1 MNHEY, CDR2 SVGAGI. The CDR3 runs to 13 residues. Trimming took 6 bases from V and 4 from J, leaving 12 bases between them. The CDR3 region has the DNA TGTGCCAGCAGGCAGGGCGTAAGAGAGACCCAGTACTTC. This sequence encodes CASRQGVRETQYF.

The CDR3 sequence is CASSMASGVETQYF. The CDR3, as DNA: TGCGCCAGCAGCATGGCTAGCGGGGTAGAGACCCAGTACTTC. This rearrangement joins TRBV5-1 to TRBJ2-5; TRBD2 matches at 9 bases. J was trimmed by 4 bases and V by 4 bases; bases with no gene match: 5. The CDR3 runs 14 residues. Germline values: CDR1 SGHRS, CDR2 YFSETQ.

The chain is built from TRBV5-1 and TRBJ1-1, with a possible D match to TRBD1 (5 bases). The germline V and J ends were trimmed by 3 bases and 3 bases, with 6 bases remaining between them. CDR1 SGHRS and CDR2 YFSETQ come from the germline V gene. The CDR3 is 12 amino acids. CDR3 residues: CASSSGDTEAFF. The CDR3 DNA reads TGCGCCAGCAGCTCGGGGGACACTGAAGCTTTCTTT.

V usage is TRBV5-5 and J usage is TRBJ2-5, with TRBD2 identical over 9 bases. V was clipped by 4 bases and J by 2 bases; unmatched bases: 12. This CDR3 is 17 amino acids long. Germline V CDR1 and CDR2: SGHKS, YYEKEE (reference sequence). The CDR3 here is CASSLGLASSPQETQYF. CDR3 DNA: TGTGCCAGCAGCCTAGGACTAGCGTCGTCCCCGCAAGAGACCCAGTACTTC.

The chain combines TRBV6-6 with TRBJ2-7; D is undetermined. This CDR3 comprises 13 residues. Per the germline V gene, CDR1 is MNHNY and CDR2 is SVGAGI (reference sequence). Trimming took off 5 bases at V and 0 bases at J, with 8 bases between the two ends. The CDR3 is CASSTLISYEQYF. The CDR3 DNA reads as TGTGCCAGCAGTACTCTAATCTCCTACGAGCAGTACTTC.

This chain uses TRBV19 with TRBJ1-5, with a tentative D call TRBD1 (5 bases). V lost 10 bases and J lost 5, with 15 bases in between. Germline V gene lookup returns CDR1 LNHDA and CDR2 SQIVND (reference sequence). The CDR3 spans 13 residues. CDR3 in DNA: TGTGCCACCTCCCTTAGGGGACATCAGCCCCAGCATTTT. It codes for CATSLRGHQPQHF.

The chain uses TRBV6-2 or TRBV6-3 and TRBJ1-3; D unresolved. The CDR3 has 15 amino acids. Trimming took 0 bases from V and 0 from J, leaving 6 bases between them. The germline V gene has CDR1 MNHEY and CDR2 SVGEGT. The CDR3 loop reads CASSYSGYSGNTIYF. The CDR3 DNA reads as TGTGCCAGCAGTTACTCGGGCTACTCTGGAAACACCATATATTTT.

The rearrangement uses TRBV5-4 and TRBJ1-3; D gene uncertain. Germline CDR1 SGHNT, CDR2 YYREEE (reference sequence). The CDR3 is made up of 16 amino acids. Trimming cost V 4 bases and J 4 bases, with 18 bases left between them. For the CDR3, the DNA is TGTGCCAGCAGCCCTCCTGGGGTCGGGCCAGGAAACACCATATATTTT. It codes for CASSPPGVGPGNTIYF.

This sequence joins TRBV19 and TRBJ1-1; D might be TRBD1 (5 bases). CDR3 length: 18 residues. With 2 bases removed from V and 0 bases from J, the gap between germline ends came to 19 bases. Germline lookup yields CDR1 LNHDA and CDR2 SQIVND (reference sequence). This CDR3 reads CASSIRGTARNLNTEAFF. The DNA for the CDR3 is TGTGCCAGTAGTATAAGGGGAACAGCCCGTAACCTGAACACTGAAGCTTTCTTT.

The chain joins TRBV2 to TRBJ1-1, with 10 bases aligning to TRBD1. The ends lost 6 bases at V and 0 bases at J; junction bases unmatched: 4. The CDR3 is 15 residues long. Looked up from germline, CDR1 is SNHLY and CDR2 is FYNNEI. CDR3 amino acids: CASRRQGALNTEAFF. DNA of the CDR3: TGTGCCAGCAGGAGACAGGGGGCTTTGAACACTGAAGCTTTCTTT.

V usage is TRBV7-9 and J usage is TRBJ2-3; D is undetermined. Germline V lookup: CDR1 SEHNR, CDR2 FQNEAQ (reference sequence). The CDR3 totals 15 residues. Trimming removed 1 base at V and 0 bases at J, with 8 bases between. The CDR3 DNA sequence: TGTGCCAGCAGCTTAGTGGTGCCCAGCACAGATACGCAGTATTTT. Protein sequence: CASSLVVPSTDTQYF.

Of note for this clone: The sample holds other DNA sequences that translate to the same CDR3. The rearrangement joins TRBV20-1 to TRBJ1-1; 10 bases are shared with TRBD1. CDR1 and CDR2 (germline): DFQATT, SNEGSKA (reference sequence). The CDR3 runs to 11 residues. In DNA form, the CDR3 reads TGCAGCGGACAGGGGGACACTGAAGCTTTCTTT. This sequence encodes CSGQGDTEAFF.

The sample holds one count of this clone. V and J are TRBV21-1 and TRBJ2-7; the table assigns TRBD2, which was not confirmed against the DNA. TRBV21-1 is marked as a pseudogene. The CDR3 is 15 residues long. This chain's CDR3 is CASSPRLAGRYEQYF. CDR3 coding DNA: TGTGCCAGCAGCCCCAGACTAGCGGGGAGGTACGAGCAGTACTTC.